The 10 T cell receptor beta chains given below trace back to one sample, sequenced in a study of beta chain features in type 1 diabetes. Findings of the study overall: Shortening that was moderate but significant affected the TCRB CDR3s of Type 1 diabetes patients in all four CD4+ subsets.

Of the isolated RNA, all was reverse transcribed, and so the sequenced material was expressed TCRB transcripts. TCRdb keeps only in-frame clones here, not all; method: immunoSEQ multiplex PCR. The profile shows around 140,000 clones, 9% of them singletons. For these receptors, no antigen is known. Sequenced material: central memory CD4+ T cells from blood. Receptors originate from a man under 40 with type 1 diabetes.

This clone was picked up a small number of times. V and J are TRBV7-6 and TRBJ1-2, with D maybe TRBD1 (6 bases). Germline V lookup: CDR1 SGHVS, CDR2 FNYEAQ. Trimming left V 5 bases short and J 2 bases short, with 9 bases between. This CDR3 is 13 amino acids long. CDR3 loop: CASSPTGNYGYTF. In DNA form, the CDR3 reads TGTGCCAGCAGCCCCACAGGGAACTATGGCTACACCTTC.

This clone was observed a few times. CDR3 DNA sequence: TGTGCCAGCAGTGTGGACAACCCAAGACGGGAGCAGTACTTC. Its translation: CASSVDNPRREQYF. V is TRBV25-1 and J is TRBJ2-7; weak D call: TRBD1 (5 bases). Germline values: CDR1 MGHDK, CDR2 SYGVNS. The CDR3 has 14 amino acids. The V gene lost 4 bases and the J gene lost 7 bases, with 17 bases spanning the gap.

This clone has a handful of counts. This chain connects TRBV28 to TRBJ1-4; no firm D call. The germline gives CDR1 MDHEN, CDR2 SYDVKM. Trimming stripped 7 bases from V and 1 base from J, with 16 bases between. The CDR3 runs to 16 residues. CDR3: CASKQVGGQTNEKLFF. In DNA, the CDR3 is TGTGCCAGCAAGCAAGTCGGTGGGCAAACTAATGAAAAACTGTTTTTT.

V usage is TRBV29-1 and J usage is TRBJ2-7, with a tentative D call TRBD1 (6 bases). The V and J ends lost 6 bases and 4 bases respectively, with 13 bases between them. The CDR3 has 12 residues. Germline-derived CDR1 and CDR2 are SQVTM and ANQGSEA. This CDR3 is CSVLTGGYEQYF. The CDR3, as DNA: TGCAGCGTACTGACAGGTGGATACGAGCAGTACTTC.

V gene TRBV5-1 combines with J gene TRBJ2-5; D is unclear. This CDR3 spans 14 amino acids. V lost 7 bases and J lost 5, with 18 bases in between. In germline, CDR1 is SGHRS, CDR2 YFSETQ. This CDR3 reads CASALRLGVETQYF. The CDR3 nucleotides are TGCGCCAGCGCATTGAGACTCGGAGTGGAGACCCAGTACTTC.

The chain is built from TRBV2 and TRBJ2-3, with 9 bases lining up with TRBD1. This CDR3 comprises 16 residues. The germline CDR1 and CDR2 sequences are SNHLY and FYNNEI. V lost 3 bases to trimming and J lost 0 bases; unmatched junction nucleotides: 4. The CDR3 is CASSESGTGSTDTQYF. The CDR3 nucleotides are TGTGCCAGCAGTGAGTCCGGGACAGGGAGCACAGATACGCAGTATTTT.

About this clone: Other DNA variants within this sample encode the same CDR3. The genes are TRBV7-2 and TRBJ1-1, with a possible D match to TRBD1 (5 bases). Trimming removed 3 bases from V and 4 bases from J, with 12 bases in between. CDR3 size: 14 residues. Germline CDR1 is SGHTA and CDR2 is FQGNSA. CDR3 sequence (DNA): TGTGCCAGCAGCTTTCAGGGAAAGGGCACTGAAGCTTTCTTT. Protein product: CASSFQGKGTEAFF.

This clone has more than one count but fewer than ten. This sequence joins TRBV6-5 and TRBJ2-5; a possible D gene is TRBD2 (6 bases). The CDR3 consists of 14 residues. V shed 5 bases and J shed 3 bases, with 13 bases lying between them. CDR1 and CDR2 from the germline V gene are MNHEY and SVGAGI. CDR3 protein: CASSPGLQKETQYF. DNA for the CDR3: TGTGCCAGCAGTCCGGGACTGCAAAAAGAGACCCAGTACTTC.

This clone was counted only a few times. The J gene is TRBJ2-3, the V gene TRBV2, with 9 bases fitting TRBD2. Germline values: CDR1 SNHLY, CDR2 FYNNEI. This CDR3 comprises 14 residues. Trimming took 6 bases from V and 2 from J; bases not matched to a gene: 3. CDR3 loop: CASSEGLATDTQYF. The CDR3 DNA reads TGTGCCAGCAGCGAGGGACTAGCCACAGATACGCAGTATTTT.

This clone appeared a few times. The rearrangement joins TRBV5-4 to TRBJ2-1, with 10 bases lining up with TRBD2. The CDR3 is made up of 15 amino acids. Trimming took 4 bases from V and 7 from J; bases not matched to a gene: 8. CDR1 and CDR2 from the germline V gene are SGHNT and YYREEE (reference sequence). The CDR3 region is CASSQATSGVNEQFF. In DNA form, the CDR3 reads TGTGCCAGCAGCCAAGCCACTAGCGGGGTTAATGAGCAGTTCTTC.